This is a list of T cell receptor beta chains from one sample in a study of cytomegalovirus exposure and HLA in healthy donors. The repertoire was sequenced with immunoSEQ multiplex PCR; TCRdb's copy has only in-frame clones and lacks some. The sample contains 140,000 or so clones, 87% of which appear only once. Sequencing was carried out using PBMCs. These receptors originate from a man aged 18 to 29 in good health and CMV-seropositive. Both conserved end residues are part of each CDR3. A D gene is named only where the DNA matches it firmly. Some rows mark clone size as missing; the rest say once, few, many or name a class of expanded clone.

j_call,d_call,clone_size,v_call,cdr3_length,cdr3_nt,cdr3_aa
TRBJ1-1,TRBD1,NA,TRBV19,14,TGTGCCAGTAGTCGTGGGACAGGGATCGCTGAAGCTTTCTTT,CASSRGTGIAEAFF
TRBJ2-7,TRBD1,NA,TRBV6-1,15,TGTGCCAGCAGTGGAGTGGGGGACAGAACCTACGAGCAGTACTTC,CASSGVGDRTYEQYF
TRBJ1-1,TRBD1,few,TRBV19,14,TGTGCCGTATCGACAGGGGTGGTGCACACTGAAGCTTTCTTT,CAVSTGVVHTEAFF
TRBJ2-7,NA,NA,TRBV9,13,TGTGCCAGCAGCGTACGGCCAGAGGGCGAGCAGTACTTC,CASSVRPEGEQYF
TRBJ1-1,NA,NA,TRBV27,15,TGTGCCAGCAGCCAGGCGGGGGGAACTGGCACTGAAGCTTTCTTT,CASSQAGGTGTEAFF
TRBJ1-5,NA,few,TRBV27,15,TGTGCCAGCAGTTTAGGACAGACCAGCAATCAGCCCCAGCATTTT,CASSLGQTSNQPQHF
TRBJ1-1,TRBD1,NA,TRBV5-6,16,TGTGCCAGCAGCTCCGACAGGGCAACGGGGAACACTGAAGCTTTCTTT,CASSSDRATGNTEAFF
TRBJ2-1,TRBD1,NA,TRBV27,15,TGTGCCAGCAGCATAACAAGGGGGCTTGGAAATGAGCAGTTCTTC,CASSITRGLGNEQFF
TRBJ2-5,NA,NA,TRBV19,13,TGTGCCAGTAGTGACAGGCCCCAAGAGACCCAGTACTTC,CASSDRPQETQYF
TRBJ1-2,NA,NA,TRBV28,16,TGTGCCAGCAGCTCCACATCCGGACAGAGCCGCCCGGGCTACACCTTC,CASSSTSGQSRPGYTF
TRBJ2-7,TRBD2,NA,TRBV11-2,18,TGTGCCAGCAGTCACGGGAGGGGATTACTATATTTATACTACGAGCAGTACTTC,CASSHGRGLLYLYYEQYF
TRBJ2-7,TRBD1,few,TRBV9,15,TGTGCCAGCAGCGTCGGGACAGGGAGCTCCTACGAGCAGTACTTC,CASSVGTGSSYEQYF
TRBJ2-3,TRBD2,NA,TRBV11-2,16,TGTGCCAGCAGCAGACTTAGCGGGAGCGGGCCAGATACGCAGTATTTT,CASSRLSGSGPDTQYF
TRBJ1-1,TRBD1,NA,TRBV27,15,TGTGCCAGCAACCCCTTAACCCAGGGGGACACTGAAGCTTTCTTT,CASNPLTQGDTEAFF
TRBJ2-1,TRBD1,NA,TRBV5-1,14,TGCGCCAGCAGCTTGGGGGACAGGGACAATGAGCAGTTCTTC,CASSLGDRDNEQFF
TRBJ2-7,TRBD1,NA,TRBV13,15,TGTGCCAGCAGCTTGGCCGTCGGGACAGGCTACGAGCAGTACTTC,CASSLAVGTGYEQYF
TRBJ1-1,TRBD1,once,TRBV6-1,15,TGTGCCAGCAGTGTTGCCGGGACAGGGAACACTGAAGCTTTCTTT,CASSVAGTGNTEAFF
TRBJ2-5,TRBD1,NA,TRBV9,15,TGTGCCAGCAGCGTTGGGGACAGGCTTCAAGAGACCCAGTACTTC,CASSVGDRLQETQYF
TRBJ2-7,TRBD1,NA,TRBV4-1,14,TGCGCCAGCAGCTCGACAGGGAAAGAGATCGAGCAGTACTTC,CASSSTGKEIEQYF
TRBJ2-3,NA,NA,TRBV5-6,13,TGTGCCAGCAGCCCAATTCAGACAGATACGCAGTATTTT,CASSPIQTDTQYF
TRBJ1-1,NA,once,TRBV20-1,11,TGCAGTGGGGGGGACTTCACTGAAGCTTTCTTT,CSGGDFTEAFF
TRBJ2-2,NA,NA,TRBV6-5,16,TGTGCCAGCAGTTCTCGGACTGGGCTGAACACCGGGGAGCTGTTTTTT,CASSSRTGLNTGELFF
TRBJ1-1,NA,NA,TRBV18,13,TGTGCCAGCTCACCAACAGCGAACACTGAAGCTTTCTTT,CASSPTANTEAFF
TRBJ2-2,TRBD2,NA,TRBV30,15,TGTGCCTGGATTAGCGGGAGGGCCGAGGTCGGGGAGCTGTTTTTT,CAWISGRAEVGELFF
TRBJ2-2,TRBD2,once,TRBV2,14,TGTGCCAGCAGGGGACTAGCGAATACCGGGGAGCTGTTTTTT,CASRGLANTGELFF
TRBJ1-1,TRBD1,NA,TRBV5-1,14,TGCGCCAGCAGCCCGGACAGGGGGGACACTGAAGCTTTCTTT,CASSPDRGDTEAFF
TRBJ2-7,TRBD2,NA,TRBV10-2,14,TGCGCCAGCAGTACCGGGACTAGCGGGGGGGCCCAGTACTTC,CASSTGTSGGAQYF
TRBJ2-4,TRBD1,once,TRBV27,19,TGTGCCAGCAGTTCACTCCGGGACAGGGGGAATATGCAAGGGAACATTCAGTACTTC,CASSSLRDRGNMQGNIQYF
TRBJ2-7,NA,NA,TRBV30,14,TGTGCCTGGAGTCTCCTAAAGACTCGATACGAGCAGTACTTC,CAWSLLKTRYEQYF
TRBJ1-4,NA,NA,TRBV5-1,12,TGCGCCAGCAGCTTTCAGGGGGAAAAACTGTTTTTT,CASSFQGEKLFF
TRBJ2-3,TRBD1,once,TRBV5-1,15,TGCGCCAGCAGCCAAAGACAGGGGGGGACAGATACGCAGTATTTT,CASSQRQGGTDTQYF
TRBJ1-4,NA,NA,TRBV13,14,TGTGCCAGCAGCTTGCTAGGAGGGGATGAAAAACTGTTTTTT,CASSLLGGDEKLFF
TRBJ2-3,NA,once,TRBV7-9,15,TGTGCCAGCAGCTCTCTTGCGGCCCGCACAGATACGCAGTATTTT,CASSSLAARTDTQYF
TRBJ2-1,TRBD2,NA,TRBV6-1,13,TGTGCCAGCAGGGGACTAGTCTACAATGAGCAGTTCTTC,CASRGLVYNEQFF
TRBJ2-7,TRBD2,NA,TRBV6-1,14,TGTGCCAGCAGTGTAGCGGGGAGCTCCTACGAGCAGTACTTC,CASSVAGSSYEQYF
TRBJ2-3,NA,once,TRBV7-8,15,TGTGCCAGCAGCTTAGAGGCCAGCGGCACAGATACGCAGTATTTT,CASSLEASGTDTQYF
TRBJ1-1,NA,NA,TRBV7-9,14,TGTGCCAGCAGCCTCGACACCTTGAACACTGAAGCTTTCTTT,CASSLDTLNTEAFF
TRBJ1-2,TRBD1,few,TRBV14,12,TGTGCCAGCAGCCAATCTTTGGACAGGTACACCTTC,CASSQSLDRYTF
TRBJ2-1,NA,NA,TRBV2,11,TGTGCCAGCAGAGCCGGGTCCTCCAAGTTCTTC,CASRAGSSKFF
TRBJ1-2,NA,few,TRBV28,12,TGTGCCAGCAGTTCGGGGGTCAGGGTCATTCCTTTC,CASSSGVRVIPF
TRBJ2-5,TRBD2,NA,TRBV11-2,13,TGTGCCAGCAGTCTCTGGCGGGGGGAGACCCAGTACTTC,CASSLWRGETQYF